The sequence of this T cell receptor beta chain was determined in a study of shared clonotypes between healthy human individuals (dated by TCRdb to 2020 to 2022). Study-level background: A couple of women and a few men aged 18 to 49 years were included in the cohort. For each donor, three plates each were used for CD4 naive and CD4 memory, two plates were used for CD8 naive, and one plate was used for CD8 memory. To estimate repertoire size and how much clonotypes are shared between individuals, the study performed deep sequencing of blood TCR repertoires from roughly five healthy adults. To increase sequencing depth and limit assay-specific biases, TCR repertoire library preparation and sequencing were carried out by different laboratories using diverse techniques. Between about 0.8 and 9 billion PBMCs per donor were obtained by leukapheresis. Overall results and qualifications from the work: Incomplete sequencing was indicated by rarefaction of sorted-subset datasets, despite the large sequencing depth. Sharing across several donors was observed for around 4.8% of naive CD4, 3.5% of naive CD8, 2.3% of memory CD4, and about 0.4% of memory CD8 clonotypes. Naive subsets generally had larger estimated clonotype richness than memory subsets. Sampling was restricted to blood, and TCR repertoires in tissue are likely to differ from TCR repertoires in blood. Because the study included only a small number of donors, the genetic and exposure-history diversity represented was limited. Clonotypes shared by all four sorted-subset donors showed higher generation probabilities than non-shared clonotypes. Based on pairwise subsampling, the degree of clonotype sharing among donors was expected to be affected by sequencing depth.

TCR CDR3 regions were amplified from genomic DNA by multiplex PCR using the deep immunoSEQ assay. Extracted genomic DNA from each cell subset was distributed evenly across all wells of several immunoSEQ 96-well plates, and each plate was treated as a replicate. For sorted subsets, about 200 ng genomic DNA, equal to 30,000 to 35,000 T cell genomes, was loaded into each replicate PCR. The purified libraries were quantified using a Qubit 3.0 fluorometer, sized with a Bioanalyzer 2100, and then quantified again using the KAPA Library Quantification kit. Each immunoSEQ 96-well plate was sequenced on its own single-read 150-cycle Illumina NextSeq 550 flow cell. Per the original workflow: The immunoSEQ output contained only junctional sequences without quality scores, so filtering could not match that applied to full-length reads. To assign V/J genes and CDR3, sequences were annotated against IMGT germline references using PyIR, a Python wrapper for IgBLAST v1.9. Reads were filtered out if the reads had weak V/J assignments (E-value above 1e-6), no CDR3, stop codons, out-of-frame junctions, or ambiguous translated residues. V3J clonotypes were defined by identical inferred V gene, J gene, and CDR3 amino acid sequence. The percentage overlap between two repertoires was calculated by dividing the number of shared unique clonotypes by the size of the smaller repertoire. Repertoire richness was assessed with RTK rarefaction, the Chao1 estimator, and Recon v2.1 estimates of unobserved clonotypes. Generation probabilities were computed with OLGA for all TCRbeta clonotypes obtained by the gDNA method from a few donors. TCRdb limited this immuneACCESS table to in-frame rearrangements with V and J called. A share of clones is missing; checked studies link under half to unresolved V genes, and the rest is unexplained. V, J and clone size were drawn from that table, and D and trimming were deduced from the DNA. Present in this sample are more than 150,000 clones, approximately 70% of which were seen just once. The ten largest account for roughly a tenth of the sample.

To note about this clone: It lacks a known antigen. No much larger clonotype is one base removed from it; base qualities were not supplied.

The germline V gene supplies CDR1 SGHNT and CDR2 YENEEA. Trimming removed 0 bases from V and 2 bases from J, leaving 6 bases between the germline ends. Including cysteine and phenylalanine, the CDR3 has 14 amino acids. Only the CDR3 DNA is retained, 42 bases long and in frame from the first base. Healthy HIV-negative adults with no recently reported acute infections or vaccinations were included as donors. Every donor was a Caucasian adult living in Nashville, Tennessee, USA. CD4+ T cells were enriched by magnetic negative selection, after which naive cells were positively selected on CD45RA and the negative fraction was taken as the memory subset. Blood was collected by leukapheresis, and PBMCs were isolated by Ficoll-Histopaque density gradient centrifugation and then cryopreserved in liquid nitrogen vapor phase. Purity and quantity of every magnetically sorted T cell population were checked by analytical flow cytometry. Each sorted fraction had its genomic DNA isolated and then quantified by UV absorbance on a Nanodrop 2000c.

The clonotype was recovered from a man younger than 40 in good health. The material sequenced was memory CD4+ T cells sorted from blood. The sample's cell subset or site label, in plain terms: CD45RA-negative fraction. The V gene is TRBV11-3 and the J gene is TRBJ2-3; the D gene is perhaps TRBD2, on 5 matching bases. Read as DNA, the sequence is TGTGCCAGCAGCTTAGACGGGAACACAGATACGCAGTATTTT. This is translated as CASSLDGNTDTQYF. The full variable domain, completed from the reference TRBV11-3 and TRBJ2-3 proteins outside the CDR3, reads EAGVVQSPRYKIIEKKQPVAFWCNPISGHNTLYWYLQNLGQGPELLIRYENEEAVDDSQLPKDRFSAERLKGVDSTLKIQPAELGDSAVYLCASSLDGNTDTQYFGPGTRLTVL.